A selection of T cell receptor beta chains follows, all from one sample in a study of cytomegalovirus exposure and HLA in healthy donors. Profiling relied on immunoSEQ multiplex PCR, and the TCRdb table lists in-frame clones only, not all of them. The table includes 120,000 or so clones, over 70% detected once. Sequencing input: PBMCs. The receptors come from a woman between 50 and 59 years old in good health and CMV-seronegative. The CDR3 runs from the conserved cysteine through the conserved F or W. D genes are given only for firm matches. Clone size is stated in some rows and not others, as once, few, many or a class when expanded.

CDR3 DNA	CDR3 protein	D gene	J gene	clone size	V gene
TGTGCCATCAGTGAGTCGGGGGCGGCAGGAAACACCATATATTTT	CAISESGAAGNTIYF	.	TRBJ1-3	.	TRBV10-3
TGTGCCAGCAGCTTATGGGCTAGCGGCCAAGAGACCCAGTACTTC	CASSLWASGQETQYF	TRBD2	TRBJ2-5	.	TRBV7-3
TGTGCCAGCAGCTTAGTGGGAGCGGGAGATATAGATACGCAGTATTTT	CASSLVGAGDIDTQYF	TRBD2	TRBJ2-3	.	TRBV7-2
TGTTCCAGCAGCCGAGCCGAAAACACTGAAGCTTTCTTT	CSSSRAENTEAFF	.	TRBJ1-1	.	TRBV7-3
TGCGCCAGCAGCCAGGACAGGGGGCCGCACAATGAGCAGTTCTTC	CASSQDRGPHNEQFF	TRBD1	TRBJ2-1	.	TRBV4-3
TGTGCCTGGAGTGTAAATCTTTTCAGGGCCTCCAATCAGCCCCAGCATTTT	CAWSVNLFRASNQPQHF	.	TRBJ1-5	.	TRBV30
TGTGCCAGCTCACCATCAGCCCGGGAGGGGACGGAGTATTTT	CASSPSAREGTEYF	TRBD2	TRBJ2-3	.	TRBV18
TGTGCCAGCAGCTTAGGGAGTTACTCCTACAATGAGCAGTTCTTC	CASSLGSYSYNEQFF	.	TRBJ2-1	.	TRBV11-3
TGTGCCAGCAGTACGTCAGGGGAATACTATGGCTACACCTTC	CASSTSGEYYGYTF	.	TRBJ1-2	.	TRBV28
TGTGCCAGCGCTCTGGTAGGGACAGGGGGGGATGAGCAGTTCTTC	CASALVGTGGDEQFF	TRBD1	TRBJ2-1	.	TRBV19
TGTGCCAGCAGCCCCGGGACTACCCTCTCCCACGAGCAGTACTTC	CASSPGTTLSHEQYF	TRBD2	TRBJ2-7	.	TRBV9
TGTGCCACTCACAAAGCCGGGACTAGCGCGAACAATGAGCAGTTCTTC	CATHKAGTSANNEQFF	TRBD2	TRBJ2-1	.	TRBV15
TGTGCCAGTAGGAAACAACAGGGGAGTCAGCCCCAGCATTTT	CASRKQQGSQPQHF	TRBD1	TRBJ1-5	.	TRBV19
TGCAGCGTTGTCGCCGGGAGGGCCGGGGAGACCCAGTACTTC	CSVVAGRAGETQYF	TRBD2	TRBJ2-5	.	TRBV29-1
TGTGCCAGCAGTCCCAGGGGAGACGAGCAGTACTTC	CASSPRGDEQYF	.	TRBJ2-7	.	TRBV27
TGTGCCAGCAGATCTAATACCGGGAGGCGCGGGGACACTGAAGCTTTCTTT	CASRSNTGRRGDTEAFF	.	TRBJ1-1	few	TRBV7-9
TGCGCCAGCAGCTTGGGTTCTAGCGGCCTCCAAGAGACCCAGTACTTC	CASSLGSSGLQETQYF	TRBD2	TRBJ2-5	.	TRBV5-1
TGTGCCAGCTCACCTCAAGGGACAGGGGCGAACACCGGGGAGCTGTTTTTT	CASSPQGTGANTGELFF	TRBD1	TRBJ2-2	.	TRBV18
TGTGCCTGGAAGGGGAAATTAGGACAGGGGGCAACTAATGAAAAACTGTTTTTT	CAWKGKLGQGATNEKLFF	TRBD1	TRBJ1-4	.	TRBV30
TGCGCCAGCAGCCAAGTCTACTCCCTGATTGATAGCACAGATACGCAGTATTTT	CASSQVYSLIDSTDTQYF	.	TRBJ2-3	.	TRBV4-1
TGTGCCAGTAGTATATTCGGCGGTACCTACGAGCAGTACTTC	CASSIFGGTYEQYF	.	TRBJ2-7	.	TRBV19
TGCGCCAGCAGCCAAGGATTATCTAGCGGCAATGAGCAGTTCTTC	CASSQGLSSGNEQFF	TRBD2	TRBJ2-1	few	TRBV4-3
TGCGCCAGCAGCTTTGGGACTAGCGGGAGTGCAGATACGCAGTATTTT	CASSFGTSGSADTQYF	TRBD2	TRBJ2-3	.	TRBV5-1
TGTGCCAGCAGCTTAGTCGCCAGGGAGGACCAAGAGACCCAGTACTTC	CASSLVAREDQETQYF	.	TRBJ2-5	.	TRBV13
TGTGCCAGCAGCTTGGTACAGGGGGCGTCCTATAATTCACCCCTCCACTTT	CASSLVQGASYNSPLHF	TRBD1	TRBJ1-6	.	TRBV5-6
TGTGCCAGCAGTTACGATGGGGCCCGCACTGAAGCTTTCTTT	CASSYDGARTEAFF	.	TRBJ1-1	.	TRBV6-5
TGTGCCTGGAGTTCAGTTGCTCGTGGCAGGGGGGCATACGAGCAGTACTTC	CAWSSVARGRGAYEQYF	.	TRBJ2-7	.	TRBV30
TGTGCCAGCAGCTTTGGACAGGGCGGGGAGCAGTACTTC	CASSFGQGGEQYF	TRBD1	TRBJ2-7	.	TRBV7-3
TGTGCCAGCAGTTCGCTACAGGGCTCCTACGAGCAGTACTTC	CASSSLQGSYEQYF	.	TRBJ2-7	.	TRBV6-5
TGTGCCAGCAGTTTTGGGGGGATGAACACTGAAGCTTTCTTT	CASSFGGMNTEAFF	.	TRBJ1-1	once	TRBV27
TGTGCCAGCACCCCCGGACTAGCGGGAGTAAGCGGGGAGCTGTTTTTT	CASTPGLAGVSGELFF	TRBD2	TRBJ2-2	.	TRBV28
TGTGCCAGTAGTCAAGGACAGGTGGGCCTCTCTGGAAACACCATATATTTT	CASSQGQVGLSGNTIYF	TRBD1	TRBJ1-3	once	TRBV19
TGTGCCAGCAGTCTAGCGTACTTAACAGATACGCAGTATTTT	CASSLAYLTDTQYF	.	TRBJ2-3	few	TRBV7-2
TGTGCCAGCAGCGGTATTAATGAAAAACTGTTTTTT	CASSGINEKLFF	.	TRBJ1-4	.	TRBV9
TGTGCCAGCAGCCTCGGGACTCAGCAGTTCTTC	CASSLGTQQFF	.	TRBJ2-1	few	TRBV7-6
TGTGCCAGCAGCCCTGCTAGCGGGAGTCTCCCAGATACGCAGTATTTT	CASSPASGSLPDTQYF	TRBD2	TRBJ2-3	few	TRBV6-4